The source of this T cell receptor (beta chain) is a study of CD8 T cells in ankylosing spondylitis. Overall study results and limits: A CD8+ phenotype characterized the disease-linked clones, which were relatively rare in peripheral blood.

Unmatched junction bases numbered 14, after V lost 4 bases and J lost 9 bases. This CDR3 comprises 15 residues. Germline values: CDR1 SGHRS, CDR2 YFSETQ. A word on this clonotype: Its antigen remains unidentified.

Using its own MiXCR run on the 5' RACE reads, TCRdb lists one record per CDR3 protein. Of hundreds of thousands of distinct CDR3 sequences listed, over 9.5% are singletons. This chain joins TRBV5-1 and TRBJ2-5, with 8 bases identical to TRBD2. This TCR derives from a male donor with ankylosing spondylitis or in good health (not recorded which). Sequenced input: blood, either unsorted or a sorted T cell fraction (not recorded which). The CDR3 protein is CASSPLGRGGSPQYF. CDR3 DNA sequence: TGCGCCAGCAGCCCCCTCGGGCGCGGGGGGAGTCCCCAGTACTTC. Combining the CDR3 with reference TRBV5-1 and TRBJ2-5 gives the whole variable domain KAGVTQTPRYLIKTRGQQVTLSCSPISGHRSVSWYQQTPGQGLQFLFEYFSETQRNKGNFPGRFSGRQFSNSRSEMNVSTLELGDSALYLCASSPLGRGGSPQYFGPGTRLLVL.